The 31 T cell receptor beta chains reported below all come from one sample, sequenced in a study of T-cell reconstitution after alpha-beta-depleted transplantation in children. TCRbeta library construction was performed incorporating unique molecular identifiers. TCRdb analysed the PCR reads with MiXCR anew, one entry per CDR3 protein. The sample comprises 450,000 to 600,000 distinct CDR3 sequences, around 19% of which are singletons, and over 3% rests with the top ten. The sequencing here drew on PBMCs from the stem cell graft donor, taken from the stem cell graft. The origin of the receptors is a human donor who donated a stem cell graft to a child with acute lymphoblastic leukemia.

This clonotype appeared a few times. The gene calls are TRBV5-1 and TRBJ2-7; 8 positions match TRBD2. Germline V gene lookup returns CDR1 SGHRS and CDR2 YFSETQ. The CDR3 contains 16 residues. V shed 4 bases and J 2 bases; nucleotides not matched to a gene: 11. DNA for the CDR3: TGCGCCAGCAGCCCGGGAGGTACGGGAGGGCCCTACGAGCAGTACTTC. Translated, it gives CASSPGGTGGPYEQYF.

This chain connects TRBV19 to TRBJ2-3; D ambiguous. Germline assignment: CDR1 LNHDA and CDR2 SQIVND (reference sequence). Trimming took 3 bases from V and 6 from J, leaving 7 bases between them. This CDR3 has 12 amino acids. The CDR3 spells CASSITTDTQYF. CDR3 coding DNA: TGTGCCAGTAGTATTACGACGGATACGCAGTATTTT.

CDR3 sequence (DNA): TGTGCCAGCGCCTCTAGGGGGGGCGGAACCCCCTACGAGCAGTACTTC. Translated, it gives CASASRGGGTPYEQYF. The chain recombines TRBV6-1 with TRBJ2-7; possibly TRBD2 for D (7 bases). The CDR3 covers 16 residues. Trimming took 8 bases from V and 2 from J, leaving 22 bases between them. Germline assignment: CDR1 MNHNS and CDR2 SASEGT.

DNA for the CDR3: TGTGCCAGCAGCCAATTTAGGACCGGGGAGCTGTTTTTT. It is translated as CASSQFRTGELFF. The chain recombines TRBV3-1 with TRBJ2-2, with unresolved D. V dropped 2 bases and J dropped 5 bases, with 6 bases sitting between them. CDR3 length equals 13 residues. CDR1 and CDR2 (germline): LGHDT, YNNKEL (reference sequence). Based on the CDR3 plus reference TRBV3-1 and TRBJ2-2, the full variable domain is DTAVSQTPKYLVTQMGNDKSIKCEQNLGHDTMYWYKQDSKKFLKIMFSYNNKELIINETVPNRFSPKSPDKAHLNLHINSLELGDSAVYFCASSQFRTGELFFGEGSRLTVL.

The V gene is TRBV4-1, the J gene TRBJ1-1; 10 nucleotides line up with TRBD1. This CDR3 has 15 amino acids. After removal of 3 bases from V and 4 bases from J, the junction contained 5 bases not matched to a gene. Germline V gives CDR1 MGHRA, CDR2 YSYEKL. The CDR3 region has the DNA TGCGCCAGCAGCCAGACAGGGGGCCTTGGCACTGAAGCTTTCTTT. Its translation: CASSQTGGLGTEAFF.

V gene TRBV12-3 or TRBV12-4 combines with J gene TRBJ1-1; a possible D gene is TRBD1 (6 bases). The CDR3 is made up of 12 amino acids. The germline V and J ends were trimmed by 8 bases and 7 bases, with 14 bases remaining between them. CDR3 protein: CASGNRANEAFF. CDR3 in DNA: TGTGCCAGCGGGAACAGGGCTAATGAAGCTTTCTTT.

In its sample, this clonotype was seen many times. The rearrangement uses TRBV5-1 and TRBJ2-3, with a weak D call TRBD1 (5 bases). V lost 3 bases to trimming and J lost 4 bases, with 12 bases between them. The V gene's germline CDR1 is SGHRS and CDR2 YFSETQ. This CDR3 spans 14 amino acids. The CDR3 coding sequence is TGCGCCAGCAGCTCCAGAGGCAGGGCAGATACGCAGTATTTT. Translating it yields CASSSRGRADTQYF.

The gene calls are TRBV2 and TRBJ2-1; TRBD2 aligns across 7 bases. The CDR3 totals 15 residues. The V gene's germline CDR1 is SNHLY and CDR2 FYNNEI. V shed 1 base, J shed 7 bases, and the junction held 7 bases outside the gene matches. DNA of the CDR3: TGTGCCAGCAGTGAAGGCCGGGCTAGCGGTAATGAGCAGTTCTTC. Protein product: CASSEGRASGNEQFF.

This chain uses TRBV7-3 with TRBJ2-7, with 7 bases fitting TRBD2. Germline CDR1 reads SGHTA; CDR2 reads FQGTGA. The CDR3 runs 13 residues. V lost 4 bases to trimming and J lost 7 bases; unmatched junction nucleotides: 7. The CDR3 spells CASSSTTGGEQYF. CDR3 DNA sequence: TGTGCCAGCAGCTCGACTACCGGGGGGGAGCAGTACTTC.

The gene calls are TRBV7-3 and TRBJ1-1, with D possibly being TRBD1 (6 bases). This CDR3 region has 14 residues. The V gene's germline CDR1 is SGHTA and CDR2 FQGTGA. V was cut by 5 bases and J by 1 base, with 11 bases left in between. CDR3 sequence (DNA): TGTGCCAGCAGCCCGGGGGGGGCGAACACTGAAGCTTTCTTT. As protein: CASSPGGANTEAFF.

The chain combines TRBV20-1 with TRBJ2-7; 11 nucleotides match TRBD2. Germline V gives CDR1 DFQATT, CDR2 SNEGSKA (reference sequence). The CDR3 runs to 13 residues. CDR3 sequence reads: CGAPGTSGYEQYF. In DNA form, the CDR3 reads TGCGGCGCCCCCGGGACTAGCGGCTACGAGCAGTACTTC.

This chain links TRBV12-3 or TRBV12-4 with TRBJ2-7; a possible D gene is TRBD2 (5 bases). Trimming cost V 6 bases and J 6 bases, with 15 bases left between them. The CDR3 has 13 residues. The CDR3 loop is CASSLGLALEQYF. The CDR3 DNA reads TGTGCCAGCAGCCTAGGGCTAGCACTCGAGCAGTACTTC.

The sample holds a few counts of this clonotype. The chain joins TRBV5-1 to TRBJ2-3; D is possibly TRBD1 or TRBD2 (5 bases each). The V end was cut by 2 bases, the J end by 0 bases, with 19 bases between. CDR3 length: 18 residues. CDR1 is SGHRS, CDR2 YFSETQ, per germline. CDR3 bases: TGCGCCAGCAGCTTCGCCGAAGTCTGGGGGTTTAGCACAGATACGCAGTATTTT. It translates to CASSFAEVWGFSTDTQYF. The whole variable domain, filled in from reference TRBV5-1 and TRBJ2-3, reads KAGVTQTPRYLIKTRGQQVTLSCSPISGHRSVSWYQQTPGQGLQFLFEYFSETQRNKGNFPGRFSGRQFSNSRSEMNVSTLELGDSALYLCASSFAEVWGFSTDTQYFGPGTRLTVL.

The genes are TRBV4-1 and TRBJ2-5; 9 nucleotides line up with TRBD2. The CDR3 length is 14 residues. Germline trimming cut 4 bases from V and 4 bases from J; bases unmatched to any gene: 4. Germline CDR1 is MGHRA and CDR2 is YSYEKL. The CDR3 DNA is TGCGCCAGCAGCCCCGAACTAGCGGGAGAGACCCAGTACTTC. Protein product: CASSPELAGETQYF.

This clonotype was seen only a few times. This sequence joins TRBV12-3 or TRBV12-4 and TRBJ2-6, with a possible D match to TRBD2 (6 bases). V was clipped by 7 bases and J by 0 bases, with 10 bases between them. The CDR3 is 15 amino acids. The CDR3: CASMEGISGANVLTF. The CDR3 bases are TGTGCCAGCATGGAGGGGATCTCTGGGGCCAACGTCCTGACTTTC.

The table lists this clonotype with a few counts. The chain employs TRBV5-6 and TRBJ1-6; 11 bases line up with TRBD1. CDR3 size: 18 residues. J was trimmed by 8 bases and V by 4 bases; bases with no gene match: 14. CDR1 and CDR2 (germline): SGHDT, YYEEEE. The CDR3, as DNA: TGTGCCAGCAGCGTGCCGGGACAGGGGGTCTTCTGGGATTCACCCCTCCACTTT. It encodes CASSVPGQGVFWDSPLHF.

This chain links TRBV29-1 with TRBJ2-5, with D tentatively TRBD2 (5 bases). Deletions cut 3 bases from V and 1 base from J, with 12 bases between. The V gene's germline CDR1 is SQVTM and CDR2 ANQGSEA. This CDR3 contains 14 residues. As DNA, the CDR3 is TGCAGCGTTGATAACCCGGGATCCCAAGAGACCCAGTACTTC. This translates into CSVDNPGSQETQYF.

The chain employs TRBV9 and TRBJ2-3, with 8 nucleotides matching TRBD2. Germline loops: CDR1 SGDLS, CDR2 YYNGEE. V trimming: 3 bases; J trimming: 2 bases; junction bases outside the gene matches: 14. CDR3 size: 18 residues. The chain's CDR3 is CASSAEGGAGVVTDTQYF. In DNA form, the CDR3 reads TGTGCCAGCAGCGCCGAGGGGGGAGCGGGAGTGGTCACAGATACGCAGTATTTT.

This clonotype was found a few times. The chain recombines TRBV29-1 with TRBJ2-5; the D gene could be TRBD1 or TRBD2 (5 bases each). The ends were cut back, 6 bases at V and 5 bases at J, with 10 bases in the middle. Germline values: CDR1 SQVTM, CDR2 ANQGSEA. The CDR3 has 11 amino acids. DNA of the CDR3: TGCAGCGTCTCTGAGGGGGAGACCCAGTACTTC. This encodes CSVSEGETQYF.

This chain connects TRBV4-1 to TRBJ2-7; 9 bases are shared with TRBD2. The J segment lost 3 bases and the V segment lost 1 base, leaving 4 bases of the junction unmatched. Per the germline V gene, CDR1 is MGHRA and CDR2 is YSYEKL. CDR3 size: 15 residues. CDR3: CASSQARGRDYEQYF. The CDR3 region has the DNA TGCGCCAGCAGCCAAGCTCGCGGGAGGGACTACGAGCAGTACTTC.

This clonotype showed up just a few times. The chain combines TRBV4-1 with TRBJ2-2; D is possibly TRBD2 (6 bases). The CDR3 runs 16 residues. The germline V gene encodes CDR1 MGHRA and CDR2 YSYEKL. The V end was cut by 2 bases, the J end by 8 bases, with 18 bases between. CDR3 DNA: TGCGCCAGCAGCCAACCCCTCCGGGGGAGCGAGGGGGAGCTGTTTTTT. As protein: CASSQPLRGSEGELFF.

This clonotype was seen many times. The rearrangement joins TRBV29-1 to TRBJ2-1, with no clear D. Between the trimmed V and J ends, which lost 3 bases and 5 bases, there was a span of 17 bases. The CDR3 length is 15 residues. CDR1 is SQVTM, CDR2 ANQGSEA, per germline. CDR3 bases: TGCAGCGTTGAGGGAAATTACCGCCCTGACAATGAGCAGTTCTTC. Residues: CSVEGNYRPDNEQFF.

V and J are TRBV5-1 and TRBJ2-5; D is possibly TRBD2 (6 bases). The CDR3 runs to 14 residues. The ends were cut back, 5 bases at V and 2 bases at J, with 13 bases in the middle. CDR1 is SGHRS and CDR2 is YFSETQ in the germline V gene. Written as DNA, the CDR3 is TGCGCCAGCAGGTCCACCGGGAGACAAGAGACCCAGTACTTC. Its protein product is CASRSTGRQETQYF.

This chain connects TRBV27 to TRBJ2-1, with 9 bases that match TRBD2. The J segment lost 6 bases and the V segment lost 5 bases, leaving 14 bases of the junction unmatched. This CDR3 has 17 residues. From germline, CDR1 is MNHEY and CDR2 SMNVEV (reference sequence). The CDR3 region has the DNA TGTGCCAGCAGTCCCCGGGGTAGCGGGAGAACTTCCAATGAGCAGTTCTTC. Amino acid sequence: CASSPRGSGRTSNEQFF.

This clonotype was picked up a small number of times. The rearrangement joins TRBV4-1 to TRBJ2-7, with 8 bases identical to TRBD2. V was clipped by 1 base and J by 6 bases; unmatched bases: 11. This CDR3 contains 16 residues. Germline CDR1 reads MGHRA; CDR2 reads YSYEKL. Here the CDR3 DNA reads TGCGCCAGCAGCCAAGTTCTTTCGGGAGGGATCGGCGAGCAGTACTTC. Protein: CASSQVLSGGIGEQYF.

The rearrangement uses TRBV10-3 and TRBJ1-6; D ambiguous. With 10 bases removed from V and 9 bases from J, the gap between germline ends came to 10 bases. This CDR3 region has 11 residues. CDR1 is ENHRY, CDR2 SYGVKD, per germline. CDR3 amino acids: CANLRISPLHF. In DNA, the CDR3 is TGTGCCAACCTACGGATTTCACCCCTCCACTTT.

This sequence joins TRBV13 and TRBJ1-1; D unresolved. The CDR3 runs to 12 residues. In germline, CDR1 is PRHDT, CDR2 FYEKMQ (reference sequence). The V end was cut by 5 bases, the J end by 7 bases, with 11 bases between. The chain's CDR3 is CASSLRWDEAFF. The DNA for the CDR3 is TGTGCCAGCAGCCTGCGGTGGGATGAAGCTTTCTTT.

This clonotype was observed a handful of times. The chain carries TRBV7-3 and TRBJ1-1; D is undetermined. V was pared by 4 bases and J by 0 bases, with 12 bases between. CDR1 is SGHTA and CDR2 is FQGTGA in the germline V gene. The CDR3 is made up of 15 amino acids. The CDR3 nucleotides are TGTGCCAGCAGCTCTTCCTCGAGGGTGAACACTGAAGCTTTCTTT. Residues: CASSSSSRVNTEAFF.

Only a few counts were recorded for this clonotype. V gene TRBV7-9 combines with J gene TRBJ2-2; the match to TRBD1 covers 10 bases. The length of the CDR3 is 14 residues. V trimming: 5 bases; J trimming: 7 bases; junction bases outside the gene matches: 4. Germline CDR1 and CDR2: SEHNR and FQNEAQ (reference sequence). This CDR3 is CASSPDRGLGELFF. The CDR3 bases are TGTGCCAGCAGCCCCGACAGGGGGCTCGGGGAGCTGTTTTTT.

This clonotype has just one count. Relative to the germline gene, one junction end is altered; a read error may explain this. J is TRBJ2-7 and V is TRBV29-1, with D hard to call. Germline V gene lookup returns CDR1 SQVTM and CDR2 ANQGSEA. This CDR3 is built from 11 residues. The CDR3 nucleotides are TGCAGCGCAACAGTTCTCTACGACCAGTACTTC. Its protein product is CSATVLYDQYF.

The chain recombines TRBV6-1 with TRBJ1-2; 10 bases match TRBD1. The germline gives CDR1 MNHNS, CDR2 SASEGT. This CDR3 is built from 15 residues. V was clipped by 6 bases and J by 5 bases; unmatched bases: 9. In DNA, the CDR3 is TGTGCCAGCAGCCTTATGACAGGGGGCCCTTATGGCTACACCTTC. It codes for CASSLMTGGPYGYTF.